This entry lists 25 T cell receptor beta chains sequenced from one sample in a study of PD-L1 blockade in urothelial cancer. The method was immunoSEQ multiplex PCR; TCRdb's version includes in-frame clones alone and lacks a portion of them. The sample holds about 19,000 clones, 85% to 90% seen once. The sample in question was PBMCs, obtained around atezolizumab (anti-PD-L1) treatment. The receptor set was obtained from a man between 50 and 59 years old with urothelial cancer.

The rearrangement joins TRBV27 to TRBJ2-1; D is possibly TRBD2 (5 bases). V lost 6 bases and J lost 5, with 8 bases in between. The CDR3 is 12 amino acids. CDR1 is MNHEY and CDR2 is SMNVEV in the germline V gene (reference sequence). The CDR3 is CASSTGNNEQFF. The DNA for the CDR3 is TGTGCCAGCAGCACGGGAAACAATGAGCAGTTCTTC.

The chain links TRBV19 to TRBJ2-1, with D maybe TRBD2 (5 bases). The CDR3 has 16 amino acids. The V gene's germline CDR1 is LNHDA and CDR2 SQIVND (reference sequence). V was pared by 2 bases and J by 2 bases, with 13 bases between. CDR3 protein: CASSISGRIPYNEQFF. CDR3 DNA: TGTGCCAGTAGTATAAGTGGGAGAATTCCCTACAATGAGCAGTTCTTC. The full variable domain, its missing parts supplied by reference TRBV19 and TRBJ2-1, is DGGITQSPKYLFRKEGQNVTLSCEQNLNHDAMYWYRQDPGQGLRLIYYSQIVNDFQKGDIAEGYSVSREKKESFPLTVTSAQKNPTAFYLCASSISGRIPYNEQFFGPGTRLTVL.

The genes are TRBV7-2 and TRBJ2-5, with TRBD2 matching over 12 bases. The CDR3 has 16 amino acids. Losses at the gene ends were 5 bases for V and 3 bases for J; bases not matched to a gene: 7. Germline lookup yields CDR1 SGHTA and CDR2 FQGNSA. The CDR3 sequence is CASSGLAGGGEETQYF. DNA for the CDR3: TGTGCCAGCAGCGGGCTAGCGGGAGGGGGGGAAGAGACCCAGTACTTC. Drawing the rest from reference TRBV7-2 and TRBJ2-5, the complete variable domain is GAGVSQSPSNKVTEKGKDVELRCDPISGHTALYWYRQSLGQGLEFLIYFQGNSAPDKSGLPSDRFSAERTGGSVSTLTIQRTQQEDSAVYLCASSGLAGGGEETQYFGPGTRLLVL.

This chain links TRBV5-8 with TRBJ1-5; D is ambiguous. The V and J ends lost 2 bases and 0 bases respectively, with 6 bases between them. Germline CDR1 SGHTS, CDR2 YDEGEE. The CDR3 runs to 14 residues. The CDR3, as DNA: TGTGCCAGCAGCTTACCTATTAGCAATCAGCCCCAGCATTTT. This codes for CASSLPISNQPQHF.

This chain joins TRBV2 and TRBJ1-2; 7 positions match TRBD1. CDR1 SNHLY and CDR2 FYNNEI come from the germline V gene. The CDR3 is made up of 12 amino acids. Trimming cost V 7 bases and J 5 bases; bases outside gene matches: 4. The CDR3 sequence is CASKTGVYGYTF. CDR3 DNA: TGTGCCAGCAAAACAGGGGTGTATGGCTACACCTTC. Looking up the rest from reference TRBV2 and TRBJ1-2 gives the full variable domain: EPEVTQTPSHQVTQMGQEVILRCVPISNHLYFYWYRQILGQKVEFLVSFYNNEISEKSEIFDDQFSVERPDGSNFTLKIRSTKLEDSAMYFCASKTGVYGYTFGSGTRLTVV.

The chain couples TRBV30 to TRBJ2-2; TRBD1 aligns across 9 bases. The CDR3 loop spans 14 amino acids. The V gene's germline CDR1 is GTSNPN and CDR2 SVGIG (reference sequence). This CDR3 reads CAADRGGRTGELFF. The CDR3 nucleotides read TGTGCAGCGGACAGGGGCGGTCGGACCGGGGAGCTGTTTTTT.

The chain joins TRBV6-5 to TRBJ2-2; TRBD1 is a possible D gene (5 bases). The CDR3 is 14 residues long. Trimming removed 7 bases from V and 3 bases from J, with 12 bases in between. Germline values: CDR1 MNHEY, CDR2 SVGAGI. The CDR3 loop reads CASNLRVDTGELFF. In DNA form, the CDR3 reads TGTGCCAGCAACCTCAGGGTGGACACCGGGGAGCTGTTTTTT.

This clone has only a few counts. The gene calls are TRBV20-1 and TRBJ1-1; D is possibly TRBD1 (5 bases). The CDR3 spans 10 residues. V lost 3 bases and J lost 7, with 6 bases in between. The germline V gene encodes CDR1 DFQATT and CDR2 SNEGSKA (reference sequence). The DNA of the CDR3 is TGCAGTGCTAGGCAGGGTGAAGCTTTCTTT. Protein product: CSARQGEAFF.

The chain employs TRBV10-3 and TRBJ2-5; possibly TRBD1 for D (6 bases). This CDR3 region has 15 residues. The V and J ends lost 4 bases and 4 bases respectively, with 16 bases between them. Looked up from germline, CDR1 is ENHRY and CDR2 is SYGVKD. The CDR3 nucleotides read TGTGCCATCAGTGGCAATACCGGGACAACAGAGACCCAGTACTTC. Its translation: CAISGNTGTTETQYF.

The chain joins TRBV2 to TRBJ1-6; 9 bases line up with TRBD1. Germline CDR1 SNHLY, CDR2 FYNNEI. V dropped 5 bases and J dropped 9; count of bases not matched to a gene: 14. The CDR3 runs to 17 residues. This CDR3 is CASSPANGQGSGSPLHF. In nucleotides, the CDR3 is TGTGCCAGCAGTCCCGCAAATGGACAGGGGTCCGGTTCACCCCTCCACTTT.

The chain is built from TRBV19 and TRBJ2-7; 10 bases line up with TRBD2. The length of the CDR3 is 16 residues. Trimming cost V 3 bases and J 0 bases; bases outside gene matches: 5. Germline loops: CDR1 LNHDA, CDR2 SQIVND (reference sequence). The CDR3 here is CASSILAGVSSYEQYF. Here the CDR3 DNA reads TGTGCCAGTAGTATCCTAGCGGGAGTGAGCTCCTACGAGCAGTACTTC.

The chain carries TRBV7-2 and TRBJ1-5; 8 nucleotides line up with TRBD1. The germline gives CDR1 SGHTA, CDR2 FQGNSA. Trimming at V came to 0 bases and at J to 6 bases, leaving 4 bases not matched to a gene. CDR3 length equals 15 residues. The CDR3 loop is CASSLAATGVQPQHF. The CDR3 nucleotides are TGTGCCAGCAGCTTAGCCGCGACAGGGGTTCAGCCCCAGCATTTT. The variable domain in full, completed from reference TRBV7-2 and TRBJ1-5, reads GAGVSQSPSNKVTEKGKDVELRCDPISGHTALYWYRQSLGQGLEFLIYFQGNSAPDKSGLPSDRFSAERTGGSVSTLTIQRTQQEDSAVYLCASSLAATGVQPQHFGDGTRLSIL.

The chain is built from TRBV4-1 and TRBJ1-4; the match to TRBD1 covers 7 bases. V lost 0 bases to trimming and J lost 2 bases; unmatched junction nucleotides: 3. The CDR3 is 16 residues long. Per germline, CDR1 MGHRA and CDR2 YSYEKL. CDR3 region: CASSQEGTVTNEKLFF. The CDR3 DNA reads TGCGCCAGCAGCCAAGAGGGGACAGTGACTAATGAAAAACTGTTTTTT.

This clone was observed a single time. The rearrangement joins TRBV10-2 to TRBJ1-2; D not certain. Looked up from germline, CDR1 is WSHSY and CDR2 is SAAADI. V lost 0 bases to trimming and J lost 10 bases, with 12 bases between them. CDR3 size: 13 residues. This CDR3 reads CASSESGPRVYTF. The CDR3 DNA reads TGCGCCAGCAGTGAGTCTGGGCCGCGGGTCTACACCTTC.

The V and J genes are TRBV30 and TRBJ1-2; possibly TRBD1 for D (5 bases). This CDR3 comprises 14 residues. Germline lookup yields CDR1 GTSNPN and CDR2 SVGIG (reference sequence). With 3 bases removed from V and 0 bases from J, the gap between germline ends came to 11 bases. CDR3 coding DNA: TGTGCCTGGAGGAAGGGGCAGGCTAACTATGGCTACACCTTC. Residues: CAWRKGQANYGYTF.

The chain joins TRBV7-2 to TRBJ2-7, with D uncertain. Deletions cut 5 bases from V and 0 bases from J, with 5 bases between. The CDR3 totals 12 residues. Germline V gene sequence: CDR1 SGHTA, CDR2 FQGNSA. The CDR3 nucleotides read TGTGCCAGCAGCGTTAGCTCCTACGAGCAGTACTTC. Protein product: CASSVSSYEQYF.

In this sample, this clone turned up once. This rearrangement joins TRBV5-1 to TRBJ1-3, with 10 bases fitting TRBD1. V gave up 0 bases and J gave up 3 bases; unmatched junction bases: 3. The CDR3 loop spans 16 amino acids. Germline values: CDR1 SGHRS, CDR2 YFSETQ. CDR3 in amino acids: CASSLVDRGHGNTIYF. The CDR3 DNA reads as TGCGCCAGCAGCTTGGTCGACAGGGGGCATGGAAACACCATATATTTT.

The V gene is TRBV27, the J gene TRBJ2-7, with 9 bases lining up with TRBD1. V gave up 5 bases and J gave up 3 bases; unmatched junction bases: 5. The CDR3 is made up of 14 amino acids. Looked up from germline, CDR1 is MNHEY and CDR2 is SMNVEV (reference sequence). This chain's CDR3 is CASSLLGQGYEQYF. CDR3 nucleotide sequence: TGTGCCAGCAGTCTCCTGGGACAGGGCTACGAGCAGTACTTC.

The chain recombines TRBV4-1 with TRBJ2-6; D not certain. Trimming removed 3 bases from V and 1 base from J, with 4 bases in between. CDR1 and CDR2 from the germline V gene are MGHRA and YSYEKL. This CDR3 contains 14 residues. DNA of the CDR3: TGCGCCAGCAGCCACAATTCTGGGGCCAACGTCCTGACTTTC. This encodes CASSHNSGANVLTF.

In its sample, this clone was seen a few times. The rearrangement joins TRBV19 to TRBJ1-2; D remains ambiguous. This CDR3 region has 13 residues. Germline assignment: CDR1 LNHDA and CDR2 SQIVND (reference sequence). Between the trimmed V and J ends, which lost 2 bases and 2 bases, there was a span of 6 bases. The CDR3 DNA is TGTGCCAGTAGTATACGAGGGAACTATGGCTACACCTTC. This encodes CASSIRGNYGYTF.

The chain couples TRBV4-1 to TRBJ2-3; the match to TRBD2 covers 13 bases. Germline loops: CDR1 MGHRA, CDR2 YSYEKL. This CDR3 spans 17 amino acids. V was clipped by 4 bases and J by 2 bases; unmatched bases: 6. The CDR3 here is CASSLSGLAGTTDTQYF. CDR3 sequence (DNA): TGCGCCAGCAGCCTGTCGGGACTAGCGGGGACCACAGATACGCAGTATTTT.

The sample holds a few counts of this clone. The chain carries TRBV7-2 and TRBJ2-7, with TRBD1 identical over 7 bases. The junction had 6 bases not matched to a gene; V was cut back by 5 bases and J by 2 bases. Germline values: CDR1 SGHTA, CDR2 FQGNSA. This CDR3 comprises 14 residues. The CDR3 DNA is TGTGCCAGCAGCCTCGACAGGGCGACCTACGAGCAGTACTTC. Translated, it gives CASSLDRATYEQYF.

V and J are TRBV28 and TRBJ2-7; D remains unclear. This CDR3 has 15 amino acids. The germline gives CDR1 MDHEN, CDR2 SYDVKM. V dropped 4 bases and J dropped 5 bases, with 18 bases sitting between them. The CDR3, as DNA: TGTGCCAGCAGTTCCCCCGGGTCCGGGTTCGACGAGCAGTACTTC. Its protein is CASSSPGSGFDEQYF.

The DNA for the CDR3 is TGTGCCACCAGCAGACACACCTTCTACGAGCAGTACTTC. This translates into CATSRHTFYEQYF. The rearrangement joins TRBV15 to TRBJ2-7; D not resolved. The V end was cut by 2 bases, the J end by 3 bases, with 8 bases between. Germline V gene sequence: CDR1 LNHNV, CDR2 YYDKDF (reference sequence). This CDR3 has 13 amino acids.

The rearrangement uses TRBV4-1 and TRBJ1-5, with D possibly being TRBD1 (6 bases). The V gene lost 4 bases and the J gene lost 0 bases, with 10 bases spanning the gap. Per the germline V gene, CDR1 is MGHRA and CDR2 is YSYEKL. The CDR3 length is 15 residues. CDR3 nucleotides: TGCGCCAGCAGCCTGGGGACATTTAGCAATCAGCCCCAGCATTTT. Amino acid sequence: CASSLGTFSNQPQHF.